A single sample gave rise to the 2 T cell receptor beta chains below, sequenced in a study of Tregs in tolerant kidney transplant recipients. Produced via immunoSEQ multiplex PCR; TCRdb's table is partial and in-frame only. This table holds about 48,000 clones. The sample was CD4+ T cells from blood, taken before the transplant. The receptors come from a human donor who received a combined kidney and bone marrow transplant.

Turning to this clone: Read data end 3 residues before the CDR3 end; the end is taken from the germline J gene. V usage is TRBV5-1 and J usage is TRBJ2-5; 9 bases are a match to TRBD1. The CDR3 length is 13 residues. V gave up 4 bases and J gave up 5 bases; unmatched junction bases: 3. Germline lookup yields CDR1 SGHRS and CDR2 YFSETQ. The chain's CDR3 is CASSRDRGETQYF. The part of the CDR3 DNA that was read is TGCGCCAGCAGCCGCGACAGGGGGGAGACC.

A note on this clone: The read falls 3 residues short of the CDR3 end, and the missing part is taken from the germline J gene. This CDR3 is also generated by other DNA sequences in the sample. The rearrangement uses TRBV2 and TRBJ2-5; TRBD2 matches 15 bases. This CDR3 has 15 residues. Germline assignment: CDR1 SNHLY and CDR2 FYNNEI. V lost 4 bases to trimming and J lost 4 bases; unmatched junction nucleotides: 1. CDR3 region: CASSGTSGRGETQYF. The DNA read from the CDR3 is TGTGCCAGCAGTGGGACTAGCGGGAGGGGAGAGACC.